Below, 23 T cell receptor beta chains from the same sample are listed, as sequenced in a study of tumor-infiltrating lymphocytes in glioblastoma multiforme. Three nested ARM-PCR rounds with V-beta and C-beta primers built TCRB libraries. TCRdb used MiXCR to reprocess the multiplex PCR reads, holding one entry per CDR3 protein. The repertoire holds about 16,000 distinct CDR3 sequences, with over 65% as singletons. Sequencing input: brain tumor tissue. The receptors derive from a male donor with glioblastoma.

To note about this clonotype: The junction does not match germline at one end; this may be a read error. The chain employs TRBV4-1 and TRBJ1-1; no reliable D call. Germline CDR1 is MGHRA and CDR2 is YSYEKL. The CDR3 extends over 13 amino acids. The CDR3 reads CASSQEISTEASF. The CDR3 nucleotides are TGCGCTAGTAGCCAAGAGATTTCGACTGAAGCTTCCTTT.

Notes on this clonotype: This may arise from a read error, as a much more abundant clone is one base away. The chain employs TRBV27 and TRBJ2-7, with 7 positions matching TRBD1. The CDR3 length is 14 residues. Germline V lookup: CDR1 MNHEY, CDR2 SMNVEV (reference sequence). CDR3 protein: CDSSSGTATYEQYF. For the CDR3, the DNA is TGTGACAGCAGTTCCGGGACAGCTACCTACGAGCAGTACTTC.

Comments on this clonotype: Germline is not matched at one junction end, which may reflect a read error. The V gene is TRBV20-1, the J gene TRBJ1-2; no definite D call. This CDR3 is built from 12 residues. Per germline, CDR1 DFQATT and CDR2 SNEGSKA (reference sequence). The CDR3 sequence: CIAREEFDGYTF. CDR3 in DNA: TGCATTGCTCGAGAAGAATTCGACGGCTACACCTTC.

This clonotype came up a few times. V and J are TRBV29-1 and TRBJ2-3, with 10 bases lining up with TRBD2. The ends lost 4 bases at V and 4 bases at J; junction bases unmatched: 5. Germline CDR1 reads SQVTM; CDR2 reads ANQGSEA. This CDR3 contains 14 residues. The CDR3, as DNA: TGCAGCGTTGGCAGCGGGGGGGCCGCAGATACGCAGTATTTT. Residues: CSVGSGGAADTQYF.

The J gene is TRBJ2-7, the V gene TRBV5-1; 8 nucleotides agree with TRBD2. Germline V gives CDR1 SGHRS, CDR2 YFSETQ. With V trimmed by 9 bases and J by 9 bases, 20 bases remained unmatched. CDR3 size: 15 residues. The CDR3 loop reads CANSRDGGGITGQYF. In DNA form, the CDR3 reads TGCGCCAATAGCCGGGACGGCGGGGGGATTACGGGGCAGTACTTC.

There are a few counts of this clonotype. The chain employs TRBV11-3 and TRBJ2-7; tentatively, D is TRBD1 or TRBD2 (5 bases each). The CDR3 is 13 residues long. The V gene's germline CDR1 is SGHNT and CDR2 YENEEA. With 3 bases removed from V and 0 bases from J, the gap between germline ends came to 6 bases. The CDR3 protein is CASSFGTSYEQYF. The DNA for the CDR3 is TGTGCCAGCAGCTTTGGGACCTCCTACGAGCAGTACTTC.

Regarding this clonotype: An end of the junction differs from the germline gene, which may be a read error. J is TRBJ2-7 and V is TRBV20-1; TRBD2 matches at 12 bases. The CDR3 consists of 15 residues. Germline V gene sequence: CDR1 DFQATT, CDR2 SNEGSKA (reference sequence). CDR3 bases: TGCAGTGCTAGAGGGCTAGCGGGAGGGCTGTACGACCAGCACTTC. Protein product: CSARGLAGGLYDQHF.

The DNA for the CDR3 is TGTGCCAGCGCCTCGGGCGGGAGCTCCTACAATGAGCAGTTCTTC. Its translation: CASASGGSSYNEQFF. The V gene is TRBV6-6, the J gene TRBJ2-1; 7 bases are shared with TRBD2. With V trimmed by 8 bases and J by 0 bases, 7 bases remained unmatched. The CDR3 runs to 15 residues. Per germline, CDR1 MNHNY and CDR2 SVGAGI (reference sequence).

With regard to this clonotype: Since the CDR3 does not end with the conserved phenylalanine or tryptophan, this likely comes from a read error. This chain uses TRBV30 with TRBJ2-1; possibly TRBD2 for D (5 bases). Trimming shortened V by 4 bases and J by 5 bases, and 15 bases separated the two germline ends. From germline, CDR1 is GTSNPN and CDR2 SVGIG (reference sequence). This CDR3 region has 14 residues. The CDR3 DNA reads TGTGCCTGGATTCCAGCGGAATATGACAATGAGCAGTTCCTC. Translation gives CAWIPAEYDNEQFL.

The chain carries TRBV11-2 and TRBJ1-5; weak D call: TRBD1 (5 bases). Per the germline V gene, CDR1 is SGHAT and CDR2 is FQNNGV. CDR3 length equals 15 residues. Trimming left V 6 bases short and J 5 bases short, with 17 bases between. Written as DNA, the CDR3 is TGTGCCAGCAGTTACGGGACGGGGGACGATCAGCCCCAGCATTTT. Translating gives CASSYGTGDDQPQHF.

This clonotype was picked up one time. Germline is not matched at one junction end, which may reflect a read error. The chain joins TRBV4-1 to TRBJ1-6, with TRBD1 as a possible D gene (5 bases). CDR1 is MGHRA, CDR2 YSYEKL, per germline. The CDR3 sequence is 15 residues long. The CDR3 DNA reads as TGCTCCAGCCAAAACCTGGCAGCTGGGGGTTCACCCCTCCACTTT. Translating it yields CSSQNLAAGGSPLHF.

On this clonotype itself: A read error may produce the germline difference seen at one junction end. V is TRBV4-1 and J is TRBJ2-5, with D possibly matching TRBD2 (5 bases). Germline-derived CDR1 and CDR2 are MGHRA and YSYEKL. The CDR3 sequence is 14 residues long. The CDR3 sequence is CASSLGLPQESQYF. CDR3 DNA: TGCGCCAGCAGCCTCGGACTCCCCCAAGAGTCCCAATACTTC.

Comment on this clonotype: A much larger clone lies one base from this, so it may be a read error. The chain combines TRBV18 with TRBJ2-1; D is uncertain. Looked up from germline, CDR1 is KGHSH and CDR2 is LQKENI. CDR3 length: 12 amino acids. Trimming cost V 6 bases and J 10 bases, with 13 bases left between them. Here the CDR3 reads CASSTLTLEQFF. DNA of the CDR3: TGTGCCAGCTCGACCCTTACCCTAGAGCAGTTCTTC.

This clonotype is termed medium-sized. This chain links TRBV20-1 with TRBJ2-1; 8 nucleotides agree with TRBD2. The CDR3 totals 24 residues. V was pared by 8 bases and J by 3 bases, with 39 bases of the junction left unmatched. CDR1 is DFQATT, CDR2 SNEGSKA, per germline (reference sequence). CDR3 region: CSPSSKGAFRRGGMVHRSYNEQFF. CDR3 coding DNA: TGCAGTCCAAGTTCGAAGGGTGCGTTTCGTCGGGGGGGGATGGTGCACAGGAGCTACAATGAGCAGTTCTTC.

The chain links TRBV11-3 to TRBJ2-7, with D unclear. CDR1 and CDR2 (germline): SGHNT, YENEEA. Trimming cost V 0 bases and J 5 bases, with 2 bases left between them. This CDR3 is 11 amino acids long. The CDR3 here is CASSLDDEQYF. The CDR3 DNA reads TGTGCCAGCAGCTTAGATGACGAGCAGTACTTC.

The chain uses TRBV11-2 and TRBJ2-5; D is unresolved. Trimming removed 1 base from V and 7 bases from J, with 13 bases in between. The germline gives CDR1 SGHAT, CDR2 FQNNGV. The CDR3 extends over 14 amino acids. The CDR3 DNA is TGTGCCAGCAGCTTAGGCTGGGCCTCAAGGACCCAGTACTTC. It yields the protein CASSLGWASRTQYF.

A remark on this clonotype: Germline is not matched at one junction end, which may reflect a read error. The genes are TRBV20-1 and TRBJ2-2; D ambiguous. Per germline, CDR1 DFQATT and CDR2 SNEGSKA (reference sequence). The CDR3 spans 16 residues. As DNA, the CDR3 is TGCGGTGCTAGAGATTGGTCCAAGTCGAACACCGGGGAGCTGTTTTTT. Protein product: CGARDWSKSNTGELFF.

CDR3 sequence (DNA): TGCAGCGTTGAAGGAGGGTACAATGAGCAGTTCTTC. As protein: CSVEGGYNEQFF. The chain has TRBV29-1 and TRBJ2-1; possibly TRBD2 for D (5 bases). Germline V lookup: CDR1 SQVTM, CDR2 ANQGSEA. The V end was cut by 1 base, the J end by 4 bases, with 5 bases between. This CDR3 has 12 amino acids.

This clonotype is categorized as large. The chain combines TRBV11-1 with TRBJ1-1, with TRBD1 matching 7 bases. V lost 1 base, J lost 11 bases, and 10 bases stayed unmatched. Germline CDR1 SGHAT, CDR2 FQDESV (reference sequence). CDR3 length equals 14 residues. CDR3: CASSLEEWDSEAFF. The CDR3 DNA follows: TGTGCCAGCAGCTTAGAGGAGTGGGACAGCGAGGCTTTCTTT.

This clonotype occurred once. The chain couples TRBV20-1 to TRBJ2-3; D ambiguous. CDR3 size: 15 residues. V was pared by 0 bases and J by 2 bases, with 12 bases between. Germline V gives CDR1 DFQATT, CDR2 SNEGSKA (reference sequence). CDR3 region: CSARDWAGSTDTQYF. DNA for the CDR3: TGCAGTGCTAGAGATTGGGCCGGGTCCACAGATACGCAGTATTTT.

This clonotype was counted a few times. V usage is TRBV20-1 and J usage is TRBJ1-4; D not certain. Trimming took 0 bases from V and 8 from J, leaving 19 bases between them. This CDR3 spans 16 amino acids. Germline V gene sequence: CDR1 DFQATT, CDR2 SNEGSKA (reference sequence). CDR3 loop: CSAREEDVPAEEKLFF. CDR3 nucleotide sequence: TGCAGTGCTAGAGAGGAGGACGTCCCAGCGGAGGAAAAACTGTTTTTT.

V gene TRBV5-4 combines with J gene TRBJ2-1; no firm D call. CDR1 is SGHNT, CDR2 YYREEE, per germline (reference sequence). The CDR3 contains 12 residues. The V end lost 4 bases, the J end lost 10 bases, and 12 bases lay between the germline ends. Here the CDR3 DNA reads TGTGCCAGCAGCCCCGACTGGGAAGAGCAGTTCTTC. It encodes CASSPDWEEQFF.

This chain links TRBV7-9 with TRBJ1-1; TRBD1 might be the D (6 bases). The CDR3 extends over 14 amino acids. Germline CDR1 is SEHNR and CDR2 is FQNEAQ (reference sequence). Trimming left V 6 bases short and J 2 bases short, with 13 bases between. The CDR3 here is CASRPIQGNTEAFF. The CDR3 coding sequence is TGTGCCAGCAGACCTATACAGGGAAACACTGAAGCTTTCTTT.